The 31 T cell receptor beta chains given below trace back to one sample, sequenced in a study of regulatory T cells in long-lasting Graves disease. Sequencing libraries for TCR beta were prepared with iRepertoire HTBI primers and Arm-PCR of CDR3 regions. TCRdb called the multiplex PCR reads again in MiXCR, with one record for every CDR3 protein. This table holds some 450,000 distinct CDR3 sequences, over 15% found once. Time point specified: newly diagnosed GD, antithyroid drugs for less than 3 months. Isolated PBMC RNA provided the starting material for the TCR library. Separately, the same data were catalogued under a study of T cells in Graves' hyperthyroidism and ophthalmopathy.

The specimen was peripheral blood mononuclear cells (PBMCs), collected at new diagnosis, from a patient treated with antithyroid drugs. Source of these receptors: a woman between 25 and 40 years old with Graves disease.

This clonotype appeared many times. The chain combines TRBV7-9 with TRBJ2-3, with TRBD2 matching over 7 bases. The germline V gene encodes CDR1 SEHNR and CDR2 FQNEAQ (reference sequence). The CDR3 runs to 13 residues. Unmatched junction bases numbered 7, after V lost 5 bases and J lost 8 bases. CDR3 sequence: CASSPDPGGTQYF. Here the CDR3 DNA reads TGTGCCAGCAGCCCGGACCCGGGGGGTACGCAGTATTTT.

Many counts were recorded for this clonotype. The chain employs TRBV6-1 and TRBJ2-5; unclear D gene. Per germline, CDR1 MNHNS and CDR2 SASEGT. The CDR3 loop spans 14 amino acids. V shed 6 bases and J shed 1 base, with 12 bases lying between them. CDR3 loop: CASSQGLFQETQYF. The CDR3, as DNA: TGTGCCAGCAGCCAAGGCCTATTCCAAGAGACCCAGTACTTC.

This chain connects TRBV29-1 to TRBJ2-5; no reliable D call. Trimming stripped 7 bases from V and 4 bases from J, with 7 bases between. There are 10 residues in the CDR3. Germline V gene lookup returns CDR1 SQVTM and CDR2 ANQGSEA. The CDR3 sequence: CSALIETQYF. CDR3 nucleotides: TGCAGCGCCCTTATAGAGACCCAGTACTTC.

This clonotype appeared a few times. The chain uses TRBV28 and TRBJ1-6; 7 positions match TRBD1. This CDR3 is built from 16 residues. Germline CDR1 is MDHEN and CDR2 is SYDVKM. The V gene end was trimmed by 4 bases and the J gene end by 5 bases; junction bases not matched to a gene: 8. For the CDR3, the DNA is TGTGCCAGCAGTTCCTTCGGGACAGCCGATAATTCACCCCTCCACTTT. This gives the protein CASSSFGTADNSPLHF.

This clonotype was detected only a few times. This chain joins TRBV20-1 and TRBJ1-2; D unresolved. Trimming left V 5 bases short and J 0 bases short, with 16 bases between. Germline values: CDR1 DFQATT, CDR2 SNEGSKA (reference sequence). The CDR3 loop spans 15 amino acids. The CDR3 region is CSAEGGVSANYGYTF. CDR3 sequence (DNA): TGCAGTGCTGAGGGTGGGGTTTCAGCTAACTATGGCTACACCTTC.

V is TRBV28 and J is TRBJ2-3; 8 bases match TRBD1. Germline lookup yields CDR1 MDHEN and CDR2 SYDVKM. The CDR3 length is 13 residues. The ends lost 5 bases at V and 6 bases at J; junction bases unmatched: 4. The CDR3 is CASSPRDRDTQYF. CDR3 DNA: TGTGCCAGCAGTCCCCGGGACAGGGATACGCAGTATTTT.

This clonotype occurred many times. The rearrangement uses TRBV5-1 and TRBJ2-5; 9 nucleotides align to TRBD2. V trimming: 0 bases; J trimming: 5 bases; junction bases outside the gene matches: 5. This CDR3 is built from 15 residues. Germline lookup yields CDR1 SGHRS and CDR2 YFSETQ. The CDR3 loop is CASSLGTSAGETQYF. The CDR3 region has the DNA TGCGCCAGCAGCTTGGGGACTAGCGCGGGGGAGACCCAGTACTTC.

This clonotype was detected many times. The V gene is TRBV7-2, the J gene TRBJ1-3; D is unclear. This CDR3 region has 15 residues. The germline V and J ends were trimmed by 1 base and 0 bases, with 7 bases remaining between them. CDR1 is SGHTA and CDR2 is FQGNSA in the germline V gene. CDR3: CASSLVGFSGNTIYF. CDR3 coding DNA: TGTGCCAGCAGCTTAGTGGGGTTCTCTGGAAACACCATATATTTT.

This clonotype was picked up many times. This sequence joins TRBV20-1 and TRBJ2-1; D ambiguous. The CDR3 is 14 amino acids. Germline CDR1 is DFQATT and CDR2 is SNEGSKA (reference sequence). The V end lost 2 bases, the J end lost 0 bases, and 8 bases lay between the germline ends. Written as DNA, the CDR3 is TGCAGTGCTAGAAGCCTTGGCTCCTACAATGAGCAGTTCTTC. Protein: CSARSLGSYNEQFF.

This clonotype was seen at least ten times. For the CDR3, the DNA is TGCAGCGTAACAGGGGGCGACGGCGGATTCTACGAGCAGTACTTC. Encoded protein: CSVTGGDGGFYEQYF. The rearrangement uses TRBV29-1 and TRBJ2-7; 9 bases are shared with TRBD1. Germline V gene lookup returns CDR1 SQVTM and CDR2 ANQGSEA. The CDR3 has 15 residues. J gave up 3 bases and V 6 bases, and 12 bases lay outside the gene matches.

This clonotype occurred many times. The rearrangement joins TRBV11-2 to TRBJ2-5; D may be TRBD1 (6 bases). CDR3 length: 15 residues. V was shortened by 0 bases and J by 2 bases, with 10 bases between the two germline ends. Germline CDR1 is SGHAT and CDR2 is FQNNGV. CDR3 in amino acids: CASSLDQDRQETQYF. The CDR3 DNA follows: TGTGCCAGCAGCTTAGATCAGGACAGACAAGAGACCCAGTACTTC.

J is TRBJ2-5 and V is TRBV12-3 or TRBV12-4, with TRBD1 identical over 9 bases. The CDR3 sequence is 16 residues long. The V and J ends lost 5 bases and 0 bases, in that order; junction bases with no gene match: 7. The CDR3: CASSLPWDRDQETQYF. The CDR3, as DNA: TGTGCCAGCAGTCTCCCCTGGGACAGGGACCAAGAGACCCAGTACTTC.

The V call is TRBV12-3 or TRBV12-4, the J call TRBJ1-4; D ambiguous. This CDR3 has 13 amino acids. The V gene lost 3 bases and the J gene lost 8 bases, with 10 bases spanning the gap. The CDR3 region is CASSLEGGEKLFF. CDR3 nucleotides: TGTGCCAGCAGTTTGGAGGGCGGGGAAAAACTGTTTTTT.

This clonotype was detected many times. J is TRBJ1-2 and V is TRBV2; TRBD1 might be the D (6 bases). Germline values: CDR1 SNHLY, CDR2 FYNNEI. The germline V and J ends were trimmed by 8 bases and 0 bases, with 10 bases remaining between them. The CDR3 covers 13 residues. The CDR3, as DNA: TGTGCCAGCCGGGACACTCCTAACTATGGCTACACCTTC. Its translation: CASRDTPNYGYTF.

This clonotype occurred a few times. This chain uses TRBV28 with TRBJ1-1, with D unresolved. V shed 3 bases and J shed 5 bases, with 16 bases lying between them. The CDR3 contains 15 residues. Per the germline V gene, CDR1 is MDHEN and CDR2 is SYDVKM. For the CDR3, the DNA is TGTGCCAGCAGTTTCTCTCCGGACCCTTGGACTGAAGCTTTCTTT. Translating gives CASSFSPDPWTEAFF.

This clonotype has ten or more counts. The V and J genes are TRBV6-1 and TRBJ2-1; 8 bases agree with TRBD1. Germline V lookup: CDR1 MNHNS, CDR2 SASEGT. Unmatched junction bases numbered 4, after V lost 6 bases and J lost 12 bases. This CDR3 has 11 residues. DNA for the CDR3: TGTGCCAGCAGCCAGGGGGCGGCGCAGTTCTTC. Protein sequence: CASSQGAAQFF.

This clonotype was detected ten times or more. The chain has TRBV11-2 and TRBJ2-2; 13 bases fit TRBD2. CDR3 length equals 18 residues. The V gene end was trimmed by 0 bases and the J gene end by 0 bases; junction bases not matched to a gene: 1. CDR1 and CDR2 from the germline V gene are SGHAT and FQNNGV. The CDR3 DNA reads TGTGCCAGCAGCTTAGAGACTAGCGGGAGGTCGAACACCGGGGAGCTGTTTTTT. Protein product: CASSLETSGRSNTGELFF.

CDR3 nucleotide sequence: TGTGCCAGCCAGGGACTAGCGGGAGGGCGGAGGCAAGAGACCCAGTACTTC. It codes for CASQGLAGGRRQETQYF. The chain employs TRBV6-1 and TRBJ2-5; 16 nucleotides line up with TRBD2. In germline, CDR1 is MNHNS, CDR2 SASEGT. The CDR3 sequence is 17 residues long. V was pared by 8 bases and J by 2 bases, with 8 bases of the junction left unmatched.

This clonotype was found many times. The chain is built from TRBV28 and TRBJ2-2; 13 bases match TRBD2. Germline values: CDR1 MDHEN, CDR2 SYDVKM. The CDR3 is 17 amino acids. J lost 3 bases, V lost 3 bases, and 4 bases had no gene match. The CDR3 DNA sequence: TGTGCCAGCAGTTTGGGGGGACTAGCGGGATACACCGGGGAGCTGTTTTTT. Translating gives CASSLGGLAGYTGELFF.

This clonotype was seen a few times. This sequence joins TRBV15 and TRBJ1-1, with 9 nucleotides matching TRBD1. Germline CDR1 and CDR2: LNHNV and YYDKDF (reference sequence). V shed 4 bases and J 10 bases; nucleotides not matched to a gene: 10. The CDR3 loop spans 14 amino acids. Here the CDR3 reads CATSNPYQTGGAFF. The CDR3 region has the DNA TGTGCCACCAGCAACCCGTACCAGACAGGGGGAGCTTTCTTT.

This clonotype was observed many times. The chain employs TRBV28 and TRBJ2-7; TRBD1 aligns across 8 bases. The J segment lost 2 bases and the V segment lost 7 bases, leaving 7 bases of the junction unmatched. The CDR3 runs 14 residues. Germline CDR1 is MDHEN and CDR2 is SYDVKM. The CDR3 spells CASTTRTGTYEQYF. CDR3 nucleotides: TGTGCCAGCACCACCCGGACAGGGACCTACGAGCAGTACTTC.

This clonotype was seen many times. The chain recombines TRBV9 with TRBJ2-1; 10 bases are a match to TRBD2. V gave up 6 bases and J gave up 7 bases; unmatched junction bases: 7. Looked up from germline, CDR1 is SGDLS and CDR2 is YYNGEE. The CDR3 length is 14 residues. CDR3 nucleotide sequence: TGTGCCAGCACCCTAGCGGGAGAGGGTAATGAGCAGTTCTTC. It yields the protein CASTLAGEGNEQFF.

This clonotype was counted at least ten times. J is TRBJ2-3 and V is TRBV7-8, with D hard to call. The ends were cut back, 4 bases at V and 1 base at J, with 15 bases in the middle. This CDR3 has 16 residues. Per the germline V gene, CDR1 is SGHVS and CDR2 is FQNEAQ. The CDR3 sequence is CASSSVTTWGTDTQYF. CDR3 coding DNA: TGTGCCAGCAGCTCCGTCACTACTTGGGGCACAGATACGCAGTATTTT.

DNA of the CDR3: TGTGCCAGCAGCTCCTCAGGGGGCAACACCGGGGAGCTGTTTTTT. Its translation: CASSSSGGNTGELFF. The J gene is TRBJ2-2, the V gene TRBV7-2, with 8 bases lining up with TRBD1. From germline, CDR1 is SGHTA and CDR2 FQGNSA. J gave up 2 bases and V 4 bases, and 3 bases lay outside the gene matches. CDR3 size: 15 residues. Drawing the rest from reference TRBV7-2 and TRBJ2-2, the complete variable domain is GAGVSQSPSNKVTEKGKDVELRCDPISGHTALYWYRQSLGQGLEFLIYFQGNSAPDKSGLPSDRFSAERTGGSVSTLTIQRTQQEDSAVYLCASSSSGGNTGELFFGEGSRLTVL.

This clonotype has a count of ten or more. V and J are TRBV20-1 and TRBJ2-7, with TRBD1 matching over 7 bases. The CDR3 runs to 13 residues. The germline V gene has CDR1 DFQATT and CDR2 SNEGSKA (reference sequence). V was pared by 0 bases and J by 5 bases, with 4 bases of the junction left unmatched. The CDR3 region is CSARETGENEQYF. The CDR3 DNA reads TGCAGTGCTAGAGAAACAGGGGAAAACGAGCAGTACTTC.

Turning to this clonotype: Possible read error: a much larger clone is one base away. The CDR3 here is CSVRPSARGGTGELFF. For the CDR3, the DNA is TGCAGTGTTCGACCTAGCGCGAGGGGTGGCACCGGGGAGCTGTTTTTT. The rearrangement joins TRBV20-1 to TRBJ2-2, with a possible D match to TRBD2 (6 bases). Germline loops: CDR1 DFQATT, CDR2 SNEGSKA (reference sequence). Trimming stripped 7 bases from V and 4 bases from J, with 22 bases between. The CDR3 sequence is 16 residues long.

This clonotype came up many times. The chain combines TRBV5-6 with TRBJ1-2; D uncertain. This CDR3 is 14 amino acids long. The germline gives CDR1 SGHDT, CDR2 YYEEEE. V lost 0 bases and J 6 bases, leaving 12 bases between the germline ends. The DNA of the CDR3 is TGTGCCAGCAGCTTGGGGTCAGCGGGTCATGGCTACACCTTC. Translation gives CASSLGSAGHGYTF.

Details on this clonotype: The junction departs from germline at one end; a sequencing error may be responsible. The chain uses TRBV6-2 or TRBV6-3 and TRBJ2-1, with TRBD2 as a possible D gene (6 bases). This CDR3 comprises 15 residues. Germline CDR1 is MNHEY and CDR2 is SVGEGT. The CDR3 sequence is CVSSYRRDFQAEQFF. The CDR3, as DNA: TGTGTCAGCAGTTACCGGCGGGATTTTCAGGCTGAGCAGTTCTTC.

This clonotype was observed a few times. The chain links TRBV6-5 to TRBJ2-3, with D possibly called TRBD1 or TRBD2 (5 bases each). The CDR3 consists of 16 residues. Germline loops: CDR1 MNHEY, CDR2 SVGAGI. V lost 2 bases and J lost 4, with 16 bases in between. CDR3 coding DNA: TGTGCCAGCAGTTACAGGTCTGGGGCGGGCGCAGATACGCAGTATTTT. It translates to CASSYRSGAGADTQYF.

CDR3 nucleotide sequence: TGTGCCAGCAGCAGGCAGGGGGACGCCTACGAGCAGTACTTC. Amino acid sequence: CASSRQGDAYEQYF. This chain connects TRBV9 to TRBJ2-7; TRBD1 aligns across 7 bases. Unmatched junction bases numbered 6, after V lost 4 bases and J lost 2 bases. This CDR3 spans 14 amino acids. Germline CDR1 and CDR2: SGDLS and YYNGEE.

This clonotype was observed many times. CDR3 sequence: CASSLKGEYTEAFF. DNA for the CDR3: TGTGCCAGCAGCTTAAAGGGGGAGTACACTGAAGCTTTCTTT. The V gene is TRBV7-3, the J gene TRBJ1-1; the D gene is possibly TRBD1 (6 bases). The germline gives CDR1 SGHTA, CDR2 FQGTGA. Trimming removed 1 base at V and 3 bases at J, with 9 bases between. The CDR3 contains 14 residues. Full variable domain (outside the CDR3, taken from reference TRBV7-3 and TRBJ1-1): GAGVSQTPSNKVTEKGKYVELRCDPISGHTALYWYRQSLGQGPEFLIYFQGTGAADDSGLPNDRFFAVRPEGSVSTLKIQRTERGDSAVYLCASSLKGEYTEAFFGQGTRLTVV.